Listed here are 24 T cell receptor beta chains from one sample, sequenced in a study of blood T cell repertoires in COVID-19. Here immunoSEQ multiplex PCR was the method, and the copy in TCRdb shows in-frame clones only, minus some. The sample lists 250,000 to 300,000 clones, approximately 90% occurring once. Specimen: PBMCs or T cells enriched from blood (not recorded which). The receptors come from a woman in her thirties or forties with acute COVID-19.

This chain connects TRBV5-1 to TRBJ2-1, with a possible D match to TRBD1 (5 bases). V gave up 4 bases and J gave up 2 bases, with 13 bases separating them. The CDR3 length is 15 residues. In germline, CDR1 is SGHRS, CDR2 YFSETQ. This chain's CDR3 is CASSPQAIAYNEQFF. CDR3 DNA: TGCGCCAGCAGCCCACAGGCGATAGCCTACAATGAGCAGTTCTTC.

CDR3 bases: TGTGCCAGCAGCTTAAGGCCGGGACTAGGAGTGGGCAATGAGCAGTTCTTC. This sequence encodes CASSLRPGLGVGNEQFF. The chain employs TRBV11-3 and TRBJ2-1, with 8 bases aligning to TRBD2. The CDR3 covers 17 residues. Germline V gene sequence: CDR1 SGHNT, CDR2 YENEEA. The V segment lost 2 bases and the J segment 6 bases; nucleotides outside the gene matches: 12.

The CDR3 reads CASSYKSYAASSYNSPLHF. In nucleotides, the CDR3 is TGTGCCAGCAGCTACAAGAGCTATGCGGCGAGCTCCTATAATTCACCCCTCCACTTT. The gene calls are TRBV9 and TRBJ1-6, with unresolved D. The CDR3 contains 19 residues. V was clipped by 4 bases and J by 0 bases, with 20 bases between them. Germline assignment: CDR1 SGDLS and CDR2 YYNGEE.

This sequence joins TRBV7-3 and TRBJ2-5; 10 bases map to TRBD1. Germline CDR1 SGHTA, CDR2 FQGTGA. The J segment lost 2 bases and the V segment lost 5 bases, leaving 5 bases of the junction unmatched. The CDR3 extends over 15 amino acids. The CDR3 DNA reads TGTGCCAGCAGCCCAGGGACAGGGGCTCAAGAGACCCAGTACTTC. It is translated as CASSPGTGAQETQYF.

The chain employs TRBV6-2 or TRBV6-3 and TRBJ2-1, with 7 bases identical to TRBD2. V gave up 2 bases and J gave up 7 bases; unmatched junction bases: 8. The CDR3 is 15 amino acids. In germline, CDR1 is MNHEY, CDR2 SVGEGT. The CDR3 nucleotides are TGTGCCAGCAGTTACCTCGCGGGAGCATATAATGAGCAGTTCTTC. Protein product: CASSYLAGAYNEQFF.

The gene calls are TRBV19 and TRBJ2-2; tentative D call: TRBD1 (5 bases). The V end was cut by 3 bases, the J end by 0 bases, with 8 bases between. The germline V gene has CDR1 LNHDA and CDR2 SQIVND (reference sequence). This CDR3 comprises 15 residues. CDR3 in amino acids: CASSIYRSNTGELFF. The CDR3 nucleotides read TGTGCCAGTAGTATTTACAGGTCGAACACCGGGGAGCTGTTTTTT.

This clone has more than one count but fewer than ten. CDR3 residues: CASSLGSTYYEQYF. The CDR3 DNA reads TGCGCCAGCAGCTTGGGATCCACTTACTACGAGCAGTACTTC. This chain uses TRBV5-1 with TRBJ2-7; no definite D call. V was trimmed by 0 bases and J by 3 bases, leaving 10 bases between them. The length of the CDR3 is 14 residues. CDR1 SGHRS and CDR2 YFSETQ come from the germline V gene.

This clone showed up just once. The chain has TRBV30 and TRBJ2-2; D is unclear. Trimming left V 3 bases short and J 5 bases short, with 7 bases between. This CDR3 has 12 amino acids. CDR1 and CDR2 from the germline V gene are GTSNPN and SVGIG (reference sequence). The CDR3 is CAWRHNTGELFF. The CDR3 region has the DNA TGTGCCTGGAGACACAATACCGGGGAGCTGTTTTTT.

Written as DNA, the CDR3 is TGCGCCAGCAGCCGGCGGGCTAGCGGGATCGCGGATACGCAGTATTTT. Protein: CASSRRASGIADTQYF. V usage is TRBV4-3 and J usage is TRBJ2-3; 9 bases are a match to TRBD2. This CDR3 comprises 16 residues. V shed 4 bases, J shed 6 bases, and the junction held 11 bases outside the gene matches. In germline, CDR1 is LGHNA, CDR2 YSLEER.

The chain is built from TRBV10-3 and TRBJ1-1; D is perhaps TRBD1 (6 bases). The CDR3 is 14 amino acids. CDR1 and CDR2 (germline): ENHRY, SYGVKD. V shed 7 bases and J shed 1 base, with 13 bases lying between them. The CDR3 nucleotides read TGTGCCATCAAGTTGACAGGCGGGAACACTGAAGCTTTCTTT. This encodes CAIKLTGGNTEAFF.

The CDR3 sequence is CASSFSLYNEQFF. The CDR3 DNA reads as TGTGCCAGCAGTTTTTCACTGTACAATGAGCAGTTCTTC. V is TRBV12-3 or TRBV12-4 and J is TRBJ2-1; no reliable D call. V gave up 3 bases and J gave up 4 bases, with 7 bases separating them. CDR3 length: 13 amino acids.

Worth noting for this clone: The identical CDR3 is also encoded by other nucleotide sequences in the sample. The chain links TRBV4-2 to TRBJ2-6; TRBD2 aligns across 7 bases. V shed 1 base, J shed 0 bases, and the junction held 0 bases outside the gene matches. Looked up from germline, CDR1 is LGHNA and CDR2 is YNFKEQ. CDR3 length equals 16 residues. Written as DNA, the CDR3 is TGTGCCAGCAGCCAAGCGGGGGGCTCTGGGGCCAACGTCCTGACTTTC. It encodes CASSQAGGSGANVLTF.

The rearrangement links TRBV5-1 to TRBJ2-2; 8 bases align to TRBD1. This CDR3 spans 15 amino acids. Trimming cost V 4 bases and J 3 bases; bases outside gene matches: 5. Germline V lookup: CDR1 SGHRS, CDR2 YFSETQ. The CDR3 coding sequence is TGCGCCAGCAGCCTTCAGGGGGCGGACACCGGGGAGCTGTTTTTT. This translates into CASSLQGADTGELFF.

V and J are TRBV15 and TRBJ1-6; D remains ambiguous. V was clipped by 9 bases and J by 6 bases, with 9 bases between them. The CDR3 totals 12 residues. Germline V gene sequence: CDR1 LNHNV, CDR2 YYDKDF (reference sequence). For the CDR3, the DNA is TGTGCCACTAGTGGTGGTAATTCACCCCTCCACTTT. Protein product: CATSGGNSPLHF.

J is TRBJ2-5 and V is TRBV5-4; TRBD2 is a possible D gene (5 bases). The CDR3 runs to 14 residues. The V and J ends lost 3 bases and 3 bases respectively, with 12 bases between them. CDR1 and CDR2 (germline): SGHNT, YYREEE (reference sequence). The CDR3 sequence: CASSSPGSKETQYF. CDR3 DNA: TGTGCCAGCAGCTCCCCGGGATCAAAAGAGACCCAGTACTTC.

This clone has just one count. The V gene is TRBV3-1 (or the pseudogene TRBV3-2), the J gene TRBJ2-5; TRBD1 aligns across 7 bases. V shed 6 bases, J shed 3 bases, and the junction held 4 bases outside the gene matches. The CDR3 is 13 residues long. CDR1 and CDR2 (germline): LGHDT, YNNKEL (reference sequence). The chain's CDR3 is CASSNTGEETQYF. Here the CDR3 DNA reads TGTGCCAGCAGTAACACAGGGGAAGAGACCCAGTACTTC.

This chain uses TRBV19 with TRBJ1-6; the match to TRBD1 covers 7 bases. The CDR3 contains 15 residues. The V segment lost 4 bases and the J segment 10 bases; nucleotides outside the gene matches: 10. The germline gives CDR1 LNHDA, CDR2 SQIVND (reference sequence). The CDR3 protein is CASSTTRQGSSPLHF. The CDR3 bases are TGTGCCAGTAGTACAACTCGACAGGGCTCCTCACCCCTCCACTTT.

This chain uses TRBV27 with TRBJ1-1; D not resolved. The V gene's germline CDR1 is MNHEY and CDR2 SMNVEV (reference sequence). Trimming cost V 7 bases and J 4 bases, with 16 bases left between them. The CDR3 sequence is 14 residues long. The chain's CDR3 is CASTLSRGSTEAFF. In DNA form, the CDR3 reads TGTGCCAGCACCCTTTCTCGAGGGAGCACTGAAGCTTTCTTT.

The chain is built from TRBV19 and TRBJ1-5; D gene unclear. Germline CDR1 reads LNHDA; CDR2 reads SQIVND (reference sequence). V was trimmed by 6 bases and J by 2 bases, leaving 14 bases between them. CDR3 length: 15 residues. The CDR3 DNA follows: TGTGCCAGTAGCCCGGGGAGGGTTGGCAATCAGCCCCAGCATTTT. It yields the protein CASSPGRVGNQPQHF.

Points on this clone: This specimen includes other DNA sequences encoding the same CDR3. The chain has TRBV12-5 and TRBJ1-4; maybe TRBD1 (5 bases). Germline V gives CDR1 LGHNT, CDR2 FRNRAP. The CDR3 is made up of 16 amino acids. Trimming left V 3 bases short and J 1 base short, with 12 bases between. The CDR3 here is CASGLGTGKTNEKLFF. DNA for the CDR3: TGTGCTAGTGGTTTAGGTACAGGAAAAACTAATGAAAAACTGTTTTTT.

The chain uses TRBV2 and TRBJ1-4, with TRBD1 matching over 9 bases. Trimming at V came to 6 bases and at J to 5 bases, leaving 4 bases not matched to a gene. The CDR3 is 14 residues long. CDR1 and CDR2 (germline): SNHLY, FYNNEI. CDR3 bases: TGTGCCAGCAGGCGACAGGGGGAAAATGAAAAACTGTTTTTT. Amino acid sequence: CASRRQGENEKLFF.

The J gene is TRBJ2-1, the V gene TRBV6-5; 7 bases map to TRBD2. The length of the CDR3 is 15 residues. The V gene's germline CDR1 is MNHEY and CDR2 SVGAGI. With V trimmed by 4 bases and J by 5 bases, 8 bases remained unmatched. CDR3 nucleotides: TGTGCCAGCAGTTCTTGGACTAGTTTAGACAATGAGCAGTTCTTC. Translated: CASSSWTSLDNEQFF.

This chain links TRBV19 with TRBJ2-7; D perhaps matches TRBD2 (6 bases). The CDR3 has 12 amino acids. Germline loops: CDR1 LNHDA, CDR2 SQIVND (reference sequence). With 3 bases removed from V and 5 bases from J, the gap between germline ends came to 8 bases. The CDR3 loop reads CASSMGGNEQYF. DNA of the CDR3: TGTGCCAGTAGTATGGGGGGTAACGAGCAGTACTTC.

This chain connects TRBV18 to TRBJ2-3; the match to TRBD2 covers 9 bases. The CDR3 is 16 residues long. The ends lost 1 base at V and 0 bases at J; junction bases unmatched: 2. CDR1 is KGHSH, CDR2 LQKENI, per germline. CDR3 nucleotides: TGTGCCAGCTCACCACTGGCGGGGGGGAGCACAGATACGCAGTATTTT. Translation gives CASSPLAGGSTDTQYF.